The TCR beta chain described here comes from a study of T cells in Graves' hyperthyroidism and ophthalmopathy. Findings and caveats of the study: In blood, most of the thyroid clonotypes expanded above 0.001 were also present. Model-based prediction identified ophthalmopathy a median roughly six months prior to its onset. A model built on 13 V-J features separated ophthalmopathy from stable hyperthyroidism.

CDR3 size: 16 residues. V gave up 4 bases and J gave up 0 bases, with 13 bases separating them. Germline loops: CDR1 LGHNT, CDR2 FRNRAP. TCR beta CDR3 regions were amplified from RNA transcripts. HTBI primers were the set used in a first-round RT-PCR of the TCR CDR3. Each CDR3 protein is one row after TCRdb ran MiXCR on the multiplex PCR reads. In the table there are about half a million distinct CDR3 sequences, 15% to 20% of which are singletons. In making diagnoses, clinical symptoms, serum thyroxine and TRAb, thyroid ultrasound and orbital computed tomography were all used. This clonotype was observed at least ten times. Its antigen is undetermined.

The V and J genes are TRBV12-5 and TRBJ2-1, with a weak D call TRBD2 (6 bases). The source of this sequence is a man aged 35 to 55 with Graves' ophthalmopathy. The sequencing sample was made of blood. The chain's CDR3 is CASGSTSRPSYNEQFF. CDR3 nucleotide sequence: TGTGCTAGTGGTTCCACTAGCCGGCCCTCCTACAATGAGCAGTTCTTC. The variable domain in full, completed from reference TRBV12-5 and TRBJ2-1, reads DARVTQTPRHKVTEMGQEVTMRCQPILGHNTVFWYRQTMMQGLELLAYFRNRAPLDDSGMPKDRFSAEMPDATLATLKIQPSEPRDSAVYFCASGSTSRPSYNEQFFGPGTRLTVL.